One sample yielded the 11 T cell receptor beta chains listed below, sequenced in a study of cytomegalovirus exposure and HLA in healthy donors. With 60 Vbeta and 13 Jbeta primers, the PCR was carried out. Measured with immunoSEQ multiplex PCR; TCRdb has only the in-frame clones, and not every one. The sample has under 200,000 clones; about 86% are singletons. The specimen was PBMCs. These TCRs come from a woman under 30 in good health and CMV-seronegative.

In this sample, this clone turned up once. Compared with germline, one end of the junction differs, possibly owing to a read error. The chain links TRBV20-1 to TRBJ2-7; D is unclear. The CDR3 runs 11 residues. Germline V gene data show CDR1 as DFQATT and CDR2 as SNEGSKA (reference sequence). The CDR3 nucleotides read TGCAGTGCTAGTTTGTCCTTCGAGCAGTACTTC. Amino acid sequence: CSASLSFEQYF.

In nucleotides, the CDR3 is TGTGCCAGAAGCTCGAGAAGGGGTATAAACGAGCAGTACTTC. Residues: CARSSRRGINEQYF. The chain recombines TRBV7-5 with TRBJ2-7; the D segment call TRBD1 is taken from the table without a DNA check. TRBV7-5 counts as a pseudogene. This CDR3 has 14 amino acids.

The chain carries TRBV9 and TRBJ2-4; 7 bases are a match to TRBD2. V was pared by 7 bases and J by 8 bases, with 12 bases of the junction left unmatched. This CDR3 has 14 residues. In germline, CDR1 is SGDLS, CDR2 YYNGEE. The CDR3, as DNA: TGTGCCAGCTCAATAGGTGGGGAGGGGTACATTCAGTACTTC. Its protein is CASSIGGEGYIQYF.

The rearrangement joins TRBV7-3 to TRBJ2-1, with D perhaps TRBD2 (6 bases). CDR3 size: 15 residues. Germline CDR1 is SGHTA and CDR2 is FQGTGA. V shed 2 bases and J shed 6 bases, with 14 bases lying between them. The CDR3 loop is CASSLGGAPVNEQFF. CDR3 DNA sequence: TGTGCCAGCAGCTTAGGCGGGGCCCCGGTCAATGAGCAGTTCTTC.

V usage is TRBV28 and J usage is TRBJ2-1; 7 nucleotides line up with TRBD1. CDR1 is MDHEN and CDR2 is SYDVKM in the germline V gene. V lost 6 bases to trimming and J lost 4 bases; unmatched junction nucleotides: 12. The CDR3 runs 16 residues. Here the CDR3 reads CASRHIRQGLYNEQFF. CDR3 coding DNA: TGTGCCAGCAGACACATAAGACAGGGTTTATACAATGAGCAGTTCTTC.

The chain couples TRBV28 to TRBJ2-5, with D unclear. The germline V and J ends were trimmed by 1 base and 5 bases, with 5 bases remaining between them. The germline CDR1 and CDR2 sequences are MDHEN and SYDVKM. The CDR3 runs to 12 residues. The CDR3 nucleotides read TGTGCCAGCAGTTTATTGCGGGAGACCCAGTACTTC. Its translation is CASSLLRETQYF.

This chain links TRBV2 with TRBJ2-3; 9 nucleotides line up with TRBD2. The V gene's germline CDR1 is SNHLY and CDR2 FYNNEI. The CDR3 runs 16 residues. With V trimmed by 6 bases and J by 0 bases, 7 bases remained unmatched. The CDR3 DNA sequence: TGTGCCAGCAGGGGGCGGGGGGGGGCTAGCACAGATACGCAGTATTTT. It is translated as CASRGRGGASTDTQYF.

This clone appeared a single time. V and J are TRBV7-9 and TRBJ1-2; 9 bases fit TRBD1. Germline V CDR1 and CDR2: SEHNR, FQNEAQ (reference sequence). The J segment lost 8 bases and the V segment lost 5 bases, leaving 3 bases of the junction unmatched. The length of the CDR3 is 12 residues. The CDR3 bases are TGTGCCAGCAGCGGGACAGGGAAAGGCTACACCTTC. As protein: CASSGTGKGYTF.

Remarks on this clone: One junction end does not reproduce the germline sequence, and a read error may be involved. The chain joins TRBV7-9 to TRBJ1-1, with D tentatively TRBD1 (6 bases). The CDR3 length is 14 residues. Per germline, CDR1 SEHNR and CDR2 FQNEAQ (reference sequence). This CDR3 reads CSSSLGADRTEAFF. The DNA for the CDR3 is TGTTCCAGCAGCTTAGGGGCCGACAGGACTGAAGCTTTCTTT. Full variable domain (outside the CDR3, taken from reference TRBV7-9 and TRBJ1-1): DTGVSQNPRHKITKRGQNVTFRCDPISEHNRLYWYRQTLGQGPEFLTYFQNEAQLEKSRLLSDRFSAERPKGSFSTLEIQRTEQGDSAMYLCSSSLGADRTEAFFGQGTRLTVV.

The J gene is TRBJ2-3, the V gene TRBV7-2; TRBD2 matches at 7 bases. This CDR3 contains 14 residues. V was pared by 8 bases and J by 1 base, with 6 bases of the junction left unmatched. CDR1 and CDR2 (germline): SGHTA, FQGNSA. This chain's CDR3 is CASCLAAGTDTQYF. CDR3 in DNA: TGTGCCAGCTGCCTAGCGGCGGGCACAGATACGCAGTATTTT.

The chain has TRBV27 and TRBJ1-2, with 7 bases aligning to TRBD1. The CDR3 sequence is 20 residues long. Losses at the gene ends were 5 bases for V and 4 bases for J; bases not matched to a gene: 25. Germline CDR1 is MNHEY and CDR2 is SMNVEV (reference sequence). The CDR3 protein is CASSPLLFDRDYTSGYGYTF. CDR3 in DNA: TGTGCCAGCAGTCCTTTATTATTTGACAGGGATTATACCTCGGGCTATGGCTACACCTTC.